This record looks at one T cell receptor beta chain sequence and its context. These data are taken from a study of blood T cell repertoires in COVID-19. Study background: The origin of the acute and convalescent COVID-19 samples was the United States, Italy and Spain.

Germline CDR1 SGDLS, CDR2 YYNGEE. Losses at the gene ends were 6 bases for V and 3 bases for J; bases not matched to a gene: 9. The CDR3 consists of 15 residues. The method was immunoSEQ multiplex PCR; TCRdb's version includes in-frame clones alone and lacks a portion of them. The data contain 380,000 or so clones, roughly nine tenths of them singletons. This chain connects TRBV9 to TRBJ1-1; 9 nucleotides agree with TRBD1. The TCR comes from a man aged 40-50 years with acute or convalescent COVID-19. The specimen was peripheral blood. DNA of the CDR3: TGTGCCAGCAACATACAGGGGGCGGGGGACACTGAAGCTTTCTTT. Protein product: CASNIQGAGDTEAFF.